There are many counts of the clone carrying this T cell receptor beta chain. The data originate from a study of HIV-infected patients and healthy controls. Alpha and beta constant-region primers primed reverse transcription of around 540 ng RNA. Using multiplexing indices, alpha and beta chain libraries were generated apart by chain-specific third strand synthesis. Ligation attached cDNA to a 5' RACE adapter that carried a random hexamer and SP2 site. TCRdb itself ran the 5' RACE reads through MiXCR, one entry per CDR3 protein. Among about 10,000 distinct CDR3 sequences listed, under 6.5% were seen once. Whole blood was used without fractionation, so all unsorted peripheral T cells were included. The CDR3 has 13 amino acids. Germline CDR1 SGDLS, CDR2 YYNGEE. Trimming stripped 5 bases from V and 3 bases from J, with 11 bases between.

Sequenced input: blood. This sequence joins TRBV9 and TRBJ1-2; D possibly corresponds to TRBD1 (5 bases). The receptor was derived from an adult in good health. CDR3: CASSPSTDYGYTF. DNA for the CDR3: TGTGCCAGCAGTCCCTCGACAGACTATGGCTACACCTTC.